This TCR beta chain was sequenced for a study of CD8+ T cells in alopecia areata. Study summary: It was 6 to 18 months of tofacitinib, and then there were 6 months off drug.

As for treatment: oral pan-JAK inhibitor, 5-10 mg twice daily. As to this clone: The antigen is undetermined.

Once RNA had been extracted, it was reverse transcribed into cDNA to act as the sequencing template. Sequenced by immunoSEQ multiplex PCR; TCRdb stores in-frame clones only, minus some. The sample lists about 180,000 clones, about 55% occurring once. Study-wide results and caveats: In scalp and blood, many expanded lesional clones persisted during tofacitinib. Both scalp clonality and the expanded CD8+ clones among the top 100 showed a significant decrease with tofacitinib.

The V end was cut by 8 bases, the J end by 5 bases, with 12 bases between. This CDR3 is built from 13 residues. Germline V gene sequence: CDR1 SGHAT, CDR2 FQDESV (reference sequence). V and J are TRBV11-1 and TRBJ2-2; no clear D gene. This TCR was sampled from a human donor with alopecia areata. Sequenced here: CD8+ T cells sorted from blood, sampled at week 24, from a patient treated with tofacitinib. CDR3 residues: CASSEAVTGELFF. As DNA, the CDR3 is TGTGCCAGCTCTGAGGCCGTGACCGGGGAGCTGTTTTTT. Looking up the rest from reference TRBV11-1 and TRBJ2-2 gives the full variable domain: EAEVAQSPRYKITEKSQAVAFWCDPISGHATLYWYRQILGQGPELLVQFQDESVVDDSQLPKDRFSAERLKGVDSTLKIQPAELGDSAMYLCASSEAVTGELFFGEGSRLTVL.